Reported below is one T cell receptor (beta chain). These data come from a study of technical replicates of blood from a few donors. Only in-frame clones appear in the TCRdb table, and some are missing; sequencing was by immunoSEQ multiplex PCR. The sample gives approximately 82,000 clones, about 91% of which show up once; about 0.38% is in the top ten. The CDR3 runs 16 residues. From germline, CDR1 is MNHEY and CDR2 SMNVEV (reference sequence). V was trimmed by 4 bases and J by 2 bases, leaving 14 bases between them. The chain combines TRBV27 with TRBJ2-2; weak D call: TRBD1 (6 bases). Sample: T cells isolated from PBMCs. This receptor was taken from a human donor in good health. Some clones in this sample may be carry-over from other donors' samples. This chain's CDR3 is CASSSFDRTNTGELFF. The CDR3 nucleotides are TGTGCCAGCAGTTCTTTTGACAGGACCAACACCGGGGAGCTGTTTTTT.